The 30 T cell receptor beta chains in this list originate from one sample, sequenced in a study of blood T cell repertoires in COVID-19. Produced via immunoSEQ multiplex PCR; TCRdb's table is partial and in-frame only. The sample consists of 80,000 to 130,000 clones, roughly nine tenths of them appearing once. The sequencing sample was made of peripheral blood. These receptors came from a man in his sixties with acute or convalescent COVID-19.

V and J are TRBV11-2 and TRBJ2-1; 8 bases map to TRBD2. Germline CDR1 SGHAT, CDR2 FQNNGV. This CDR3 is 15 amino acids long. J was trimmed by 7 bases and V by 0 bases; bases with no gene match: 5. CDR3 loop: CASSLESGSRNEQFF. CDR3 DNA sequence: TGTGCCAGCAGCTTAGAGAGCGGGAGTAGGAATGAGCAGTTCTTC. Using reference TRBV11-2 and TRBJ2-1 for the parts outside the CDR3, the full variable domain is EAGVAQSPRYKIIEKRQSVAFWCNPISGHATLYWYQQILGQGPKLLIQFQNNGVVDDSQLPKDRFSAERLKGVDSTLKIQPAKLEDSAVYLCASSLESGSRNEQFFGPGTRLTVL.

The chain couples TRBV11-2 to TRBJ2-1; 7 bases align to TRBD2. After removal of 1 base from V and 9 bases from J, the junction contained 6 bases not matched to a gene. CDR1 SGHAT and CDR2 FQNNGV come from the germline V gene. There are 14 residues in the CDR3. CDR3 in amino acids: CASSLALAGSEQFF. In DNA form, the CDR3 reads TGTGCCAGCAGCTTAGCATTAGCGGGTTCTGAGCAGTTCTTC.

The J gene is TRBJ2-1, the V gene TRBV27; 12 bases map to TRBD2. The V gene's germline CDR1 is MNHEY and CDR2 SMNVEV (reference sequence). CDR3 length: 18 amino acids. V trimming: 0 bases; J trimming: 3 bases; junction bases outside the gene matches: 6. The CDR3 protein is CASSLSTLAGGHYNEQFF. CDR3 DNA: TGTGCCAGCAGTTTATCGACACTAGCGGGAGGACACTACAATGAGCAGTTCTTC.

V usage is TRBV2 and J usage is TRBJ1-2; D is unclear. This CDR3 is built from 12 residues. Germline CDR1 is SNHLY and CDR2 is FYNNEI. V gave up 5 bases and J gave up 3 bases, with 7 bases separating them. The CDR3 DNA follows: TGTGCCAGCAGTCTCGAGTACTATGGCTACACCTTC. Its protein is CASSLEYYGYTF.

The chain uses TRBV5-1 and TRBJ1-5; TRBD1 is a possible D gene (5 bases). CDR3 length: 13 amino acids. Trimming stripped 6 bases from V and 8 bases from J, with 15 bases between. Germline V gives CDR1 SGHRS, CDR2 YFSETQ. CDR3 sequence (DNA): TGCGCCAGCACCCTTAGGGGATCGGAGCCCCAGCATTTT. Translation gives CASTLRGSEPQHF.

The V gene is TRBV7-8, the J gene TRBJ1-4; D not resolved. Germline-derived CDR1 and CDR2 are SGHVS and FQNEAQ. This CDR3 is built from 15 residues. V gave up 1 base and J gave up 8 bases, with 14 bases separating them. CDR3 in DNA: TGTGCCAGCAGCTTAGGAGCAGGTCTCTGGGAAAAACTGTTTTTT. It codes for CASSLGAGLWEKLFF.

The chain uses TRBV12-5 and TRBJ1-1; 7 nucleotides agree with TRBD1. J lost 4 bases, V lost 6 bases, and 11 bases had no gene match. Per the germline V gene, CDR1 is LGHNT and CDR2 is FRNRAP. The CDR3 extends over 15 amino acids. CDR3 DNA: TGTGCTAGTGGCCGGACAGGCCCTACGGGCACTGAAGCTTTCTTT. Encoded protein: CASGRTGPTGTEAFF.

This chain uses TRBV3-1 (or the pseudogene TRBV3-2) with TRBJ2-7, with D possibly TRBD1 on 6 matching bases. Per the germline V gene, CDR1 is LGHDT and CDR2 is YNNKEL (reference sequence). V was shortened by 4 bases and J by 1 base, with 8 bases between the two germline ends. The CDR3 runs 13 residues. CDR3: CASSRTGSYEQYV. CDR3 DNA: TGTGCCAGCAGCCGAACAGGGTCCTACGAGCAGTACGTC.

The V and J genes are TRBV3-1 (or the pseudogene TRBV3-2) and TRBJ2-4; D is possibly TRBD1 (6 bases). Per germline, CDR1 LGHDT and CDR2 YNNKEL (reference sequence). This CDR3 spans 12 amino acids. Trimming took off 3 bases at V and 9 bases at J, with 9 bases between the two ends. In nucleotides, the CDR3 is TGTGCCAGCAGCCAGGACAGCGGCATTCAGTACTTC. Translation: CASSQDSGIQYF.

The chain combines TRBV19 with TRBJ2-3; 9 bases line up with TRBD2. In germline, CDR1 is LNHDA, CDR2 SQIVND (reference sequence). Trimming at V came to 1 base and at J to 9 bases, leaving 8 bases not matched to a gene. This CDR3 region has 15 residues. The CDR3 loop reads CASSIGAGGPETQYF. The CDR3 DNA sequence: TGTGCCAGTAGTATAGGCGCGGGAGGGCCGGAAACGCAGTATTTT.

The chain recombines TRBV18 with TRBJ1-4, with D uncertain. CDR1 KGHSH and CDR2 LQKENI come from the germline V gene. Trimming took 6 bases from V and 8 from J, leaving 16 bases between them. The CDR3 loop spans 14 amino acids. The CDR3 bases are TGTGCCAGCTCCCACAGCGGCGGTTGGGAAAAACTGTTTTTT. This encodes CASSHSGGWEKLFF.

The CDR3: CASSEGQGMNTEAFF. The CDR3 DNA is TGTGCCAGCAGCGAGGGACAGGGGATGAACACTGAAGCTTTCTTT. The chain is built from TRBV9 and TRBJ1-1; 10 bases are shared with TRBD1. CDR3 length: 15 amino acids. The J segment lost 0 bases and the V segment lost 3 bases, leaving 2 bases of the junction unmatched. Germline V CDR1 and CDR2: SGDLS, YYNGEE.

The gene calls are TRBV5-3 and TRBJ2-1, with a tentative D call TRBD1 (6 bases). TRBV5-3 is known as an ORF, though its function is uncertain. V was clipped by 0 bases and J by 7 bases, with 17 bases between them. The CDR3 loop spans 16 amino acids. CDR3 nucleotides: TGTGCCAGAAGCTTGGCCCTTGGGGAAGGGGGTAATGAGCAGTTCTTC. Encoded protein: CARSLALGEGGNEQFF.

The CDR3 loop reads CASTLGLAGGDEQFF. The CDR3 nucleotides are TGTGCCAGCACCTTGGGACTAGCGGGAGGAGATGAGCAGTTCTTC. The rearrangement links TRBV11-3 to TRBJ2-1; 15 nucleotides match TRBD2. Unmatched junction bases numbered 6, after V lost 7 bases and J lost 8 bases. Germline assignment: CDR1 SGHNT and CDR2 YENEEA. CDR3 length: 15 amino acids.

The V call is TRBV10-3, the J call TRBJ1-5; 8 bases fit TRBD1. The CDR3 spans 14 residues. Germline CDR1 and CDR2: ENHRY and SYGVKD. The V segment lost 6 bases and the J segment 6 bases; nucleotides outside the gene matches: 7. The CDR3 spells CAIRDREGSQPQHF. The CDR3 coding sequence is TGTGCCATCAGGGACAGGGAGGGGAGTCAGCCCCAGCATTTT.

V and J are TRBV30 and TRBJ1-1, with D perhaps TRBD1 (5 bases). CDR3 length equals 16 residues. V was shortened by 0 bases and J by 2 bases, with 16 bases between the two germline ends. Germline values: CDR1 GTSNPN, CDR2 SVGIG (reference sequence). For the CDR3, the DNA is TGTGCCTGGAGTGTTTTTCCAGGGTACGGAAACACTGAAGCTTTCTTT. It encodes CAWSVFPGYGNTEAFF. The full variable domain, rest sourced from reference TRBV30 and TRBJ1-1, is SQTIHQWPATLVQPVGSPLSLECTVEGTSNPNLYWYRQAAGRGLQLLFYSVGIGQISSEVPQNLSASRPQDRQFILSSKKLLLSDSGFYLCAWSVFPGYGNTEAFFGQGTRLTVV.

This clone was observed a single time. V usage is TRBV10-2 and J usage is TRBJ2-1; 9 positions agree with TRBD2. Unmatched junction bases numbered 11, after V lost 10 bases and J lost 4 bases. The germline V gene has CDR1 WSHSY and CDR2 SAAADI. The CDR3 is 15 amino acids. CDR3 loop: CAIVKREDSYNEQFF. Here the CDR3 DNA reads TGCGCCATTGTCAAGCGGGAGGACTCATACAATGAGCAGTTCTTC.

This clone appeared a single time. The CDR3 DNA reads as TGTGCCAGCAGCTTAGCTAGATCACCCCTCCACTTT. Translation: CASSLARSPLHF. V is TRBV7-9 and J is TRBJ1-6; no clear D. The germline V and J ends were trimmed by 0 bases and 10 bases, with 4 bases remaining between them. The CDR3 length is 12 residues. Germline V CDR1 and CDR2: SEHNR, FQNEAQ (reference sequence).

The chain recombines TRBV5-1 with TRBJ2-6, with D possibly matching TRBD2 (6 bases). CDR1 SGHRS and CDR2 YFSETQ come from the germline V gene. CDR3 length: 17 amino acids. Trimming shortened V by 8 bases and J by 1 base, and 19 bases separated the two germline ends. The CDR3, as DNA: TGCGCCAGTAAGGGAGGCGGACTAACTTCTGGGGCCAACGTCCTGACTTTC. This codes for CASKGGGLTSGANVLTF.

The chain has TRBV30 and TRBJ2-5; D is undetermined. Trimming pared 0 bases from V and 5 bases from J, leaving 4 bases between. The germline V gene encodes CDR1 GTSNPN and CDR2 SVGIG (reference sequence). The CDR3 length is 11 residues. CDR3 coding DNA: TGTGCCTGGAGTGTACAGGAGACCCAGTACTTC. It yields the protein CAWSVQETQYF.

The rearrangement joins TRBV9 to TRBJ2-1; the D gene is possibly TRBD2 (5 bases). The V end lost 4 bases, the J end lost 7 bases, and 15 bases lay between the germline ends. The CDR3 length is 14 residues. Germline loops: CDR1 SGDLS, CDR2 YYNGEE. DNA for the CDR3: TGTGCCAGCAGCCCGAACCCCGGGGTTAATGAGCAGTTCTTC. Its translation: CASSPNPGVNEQFF.

This rearrangement joins TRBV5-1 to TRBJ1-1, with a possible D match to TRBD1 (6 bases). Germline CDR1 and CDR2: SGHRS and YFSETQ. This CDR3 spans 14 amino acids. V was trimmed by 4 bases and J by 4 bases, leaving 14 bases between them. For the CDR3, the DNA is TGCGCCAGCAGCCGTGGACAGAGCTCCACTGAAGCTTTCTTT. The encoded protein is CASSRGQSSTEAFF.

The chain links TRBV5-4 to TRBJ2-5; D is uncertain. The V end lost 4 bases, the J end lost 1 base, and 8 bases lay between the germline ends. Germline assignment: CDR1 SGHNT and CDR2 YYREEE (reference sequence). The CDR3 has 13 residues. CDR3 region: CASSNELQETQYF. In DNA, the CDR3 is TGTGCCAGCAGCAATGAACTCCAAGAGACCCAGTACTTC.

This rearrangement joins TRBV7-9 to TRBJ1-2; TRBD1 is a possible D gene (5 bases). The germline V gene has CDR1 SEHNR and CDR2 FQNEAQ (reference sequence). The CDR3 has 12 residues. V lost 1 base and J lost 5, with 5 bases in between. The CDR3 sequence is CASSLEGYGYTF. CDR3 coding DNA: TGTGCCAGCAGCTTAGAGGGGTATGGCTACACCTTC. Combining the CDR3 with reference TRBV7-9 and TRBJ1-2 gives the whole variable domain DTGVSQNPRHKITKRGQNVTFRCDPISEHNRLYWYRQTLGQGPEFLTYFQNEAQLEKSRLLSDRFSAERPKGSFSTLEIQRTEQGDSAMYLCASSLEGYGYTFGSGTRLTVV.

This clone was seen once. The chain couples TRBV7-3 to TRBJ2-1, with a tentative D call TRBD1 (5 bases). Germline values: CDR1 SGHTA, CDR2 FQGTGA. This CDR3 has 13 amino acids. Trimming pared 5 bases from V and 2 bases from J, leaving 7 bases between. CDR3 amino acids: CASSPGTYNEQFF. The CDR3 DNA follows: TGTGCCAGCAGCCCAGGGACCTACAATGAGCAGTTCTTC.

The chain uses TRBV19 and TRBJ2-1; 9 bases are a match to TRBD2. CDR3 length equals 16 residues. After removal of 3 bases from V and 6 bases from J, the junction contained 9 bases not matched to a gene. CDR1 is LNHDA, CDR2 SQIVND, per germline (reference sequence). The CDR3 nucleotides are TGTGCCAGTAGTATTGGGGGCGGGAGGGCCACCAATGAGCAGTTCTTC. This sequence encodes CASSIGGGRATNEQFF. Supplemented by reference TRBV19 and TRBJ2-1, the full variable domain reads DGGITQSPKYLFRKEGQNVTLSCEQNLNHDAMYWYRQDPGQGLRLIYYSQIVNDFQKGDIAEGYSVSREKKESFPLTVTSAQKNPTAFYLCASSIGGGRATNEQFFGPGTRLTVL.

The gene calls are TRBV18 and TRBJ2-7, with D possibly being TRBD2 (5 bases). The CDR3 contains 13 residues. Trimming pared 0 bases from V and 9 bases from J, leaving 12 bases between. CDR1 and CDR2 from the germline V gene are KGHSH and LQKENI. The CDR3 coding sequence is TGTGCCAGCTCACCACCGGAGAGGGAAAGGCAGTACTTC. Translating it yields CASSPPERERQYF.

This rearrangement joins TRBV9 to TRBJ2-3, with 12 bases lining up with TRBD2. The ends lost 3 bases at V and 3 bases at J; junction bases unmatched: 8. This CDR3 is built from 17 residues. Per germline, CDR1 SGDLS and CDR2 YYNGEE. CDR3 sequence: CASSERLAGVGTDTQYF. The CDR3 nucleotides read TGTGCCAGCAGCGAACGACTAGCGGGAGTGGGTACAGATACGCAGTATTTT.

V gene TRBV14 combines with J gene TRBJ1-2; D uncertain. Deletions cut 5 bases from V and 2 bases from J, with 12 bases between. Germline V CDR1 and CDR2: SGHDN, FVKESK. CDR3 size: 14 residues. DNA for the CDR3: TGTGCCAGCAGCTACACCTCGAAGAACTATGGCTACACCTTC. It yields the protein CASSYTSKNYGYTF.

Worth noting for this clone: Sequence at one end of the junction differs from germline and may be a read error. V usage is TRBV11-3 and J usage is TRBJ2-5, with 8 bases that match TRBD1. In germline, CDR1 is SGHNT, CDR2 YENEEA. The CDR3 consists of 15 residues. The chain's CDR3 is CASGFTGGIQETQYF. CDR3 DNA sequence: TGTGCCAGCGGCTTTACAGGGGGGATCCAAGAGACCCAGTACTTC.